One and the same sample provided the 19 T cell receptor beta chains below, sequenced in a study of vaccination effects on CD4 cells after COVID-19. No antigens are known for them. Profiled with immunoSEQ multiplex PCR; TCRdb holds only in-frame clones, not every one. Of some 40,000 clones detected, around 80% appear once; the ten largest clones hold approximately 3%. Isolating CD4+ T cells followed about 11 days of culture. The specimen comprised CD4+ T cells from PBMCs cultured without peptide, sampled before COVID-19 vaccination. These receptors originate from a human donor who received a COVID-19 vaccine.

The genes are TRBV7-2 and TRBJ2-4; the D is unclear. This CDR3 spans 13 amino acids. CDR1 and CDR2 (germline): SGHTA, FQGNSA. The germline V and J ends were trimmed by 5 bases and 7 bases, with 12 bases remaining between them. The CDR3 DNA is TGTGCCAGCAGCCCATACGGTGGGAACATTCAGTACTTC. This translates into CASSPYGGNIQYF. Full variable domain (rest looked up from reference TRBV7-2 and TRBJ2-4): GAGVSQSPSNKVTEKGKDVELRCDPISGHTALYWYRQSLGQGLEFLIYFQGNSAPDKSGLPSDRFSAERTGGSVSTLTIQRTQQEDSAVYLCASSPYGGNIQYFGAGTRLSVL.

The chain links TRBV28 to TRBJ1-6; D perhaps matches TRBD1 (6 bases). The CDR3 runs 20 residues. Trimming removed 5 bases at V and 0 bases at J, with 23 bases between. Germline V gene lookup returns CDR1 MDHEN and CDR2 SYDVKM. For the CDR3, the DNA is TGTGCCAGCAGTCGGACGACAGGAACTCCCTCTAGCTCCTATAATTCACCCCTCCACTTT. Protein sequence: CASSRTTGTPSSSYNSPLHF. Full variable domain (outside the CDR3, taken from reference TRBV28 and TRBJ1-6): DVKVTQSSRYLVKRTGEKVFLECVQDMDHENMFWYRQDPGLGLRLIYFSYDVKMKEKGDIPEGYSVSREKKERFSLILESASTNQTSMYLCASSRTTGTPSSSYNSPLHFGNGTRLTVT.

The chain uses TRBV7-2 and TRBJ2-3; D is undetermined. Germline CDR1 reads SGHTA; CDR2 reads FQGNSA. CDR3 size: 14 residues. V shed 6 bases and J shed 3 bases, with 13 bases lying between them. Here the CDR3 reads CASRSRRATDTQYF. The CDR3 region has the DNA TGTGCCAGCAGATCCCGTCGGGCGACAGATACGCAGTATTTT. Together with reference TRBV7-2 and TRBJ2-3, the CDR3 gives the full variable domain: GAGVSQSPSNKVTEKGKDVELRCDPISGHTALYWYRQSLGQGLEFLIYFQGNSAPDKSGLPSDRFSAERTGGSVSTLTIQRTQQEDSAVYLCASRSRRATDTQYFGPGTRLTVL.

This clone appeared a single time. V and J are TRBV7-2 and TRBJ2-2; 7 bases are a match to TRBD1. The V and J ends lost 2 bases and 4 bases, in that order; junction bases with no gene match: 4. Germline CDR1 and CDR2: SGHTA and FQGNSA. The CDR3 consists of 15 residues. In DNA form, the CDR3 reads TGTGCCAGCAGCTTAATGGGACAGACCACCGGGGAGCTGTTTTTT. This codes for CASSLMGQTTGELFF.

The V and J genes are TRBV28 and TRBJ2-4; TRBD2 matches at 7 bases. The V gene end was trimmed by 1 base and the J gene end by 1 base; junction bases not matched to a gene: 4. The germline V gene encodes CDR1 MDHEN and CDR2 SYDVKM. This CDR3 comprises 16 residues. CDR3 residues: CASSLFGEGAKNIQYF. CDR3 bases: TGTGCCAGCAGTTTATTTGGGGAGGGGGCCAAAAACATTCAGTACTTC.

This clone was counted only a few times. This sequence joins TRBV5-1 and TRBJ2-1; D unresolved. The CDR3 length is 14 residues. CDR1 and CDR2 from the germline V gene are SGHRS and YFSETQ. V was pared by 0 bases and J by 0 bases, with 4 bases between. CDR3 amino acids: CASSLDRSYNEQFF. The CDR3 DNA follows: TGCGCCAGCAGCTTGGACCGCTCCTACAATGAGCAGTTCTTC.

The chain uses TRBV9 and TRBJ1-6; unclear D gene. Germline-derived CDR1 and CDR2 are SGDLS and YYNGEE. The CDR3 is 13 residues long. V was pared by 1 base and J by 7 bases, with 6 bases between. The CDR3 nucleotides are TGTGCCAGCAGCGTATCCACGAATTCACCCCTCCACTTT. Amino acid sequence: CASSVSTNSPLHF.

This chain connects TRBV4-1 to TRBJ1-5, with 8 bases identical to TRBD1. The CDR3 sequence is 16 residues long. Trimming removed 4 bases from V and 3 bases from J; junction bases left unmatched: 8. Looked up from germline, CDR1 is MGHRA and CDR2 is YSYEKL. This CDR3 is CASSRDRTGNNQPQHF. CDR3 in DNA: TGCGCCAGCAGCCGAGACCGGACAGGGAACAATCAGCCCCAGCATTTT.

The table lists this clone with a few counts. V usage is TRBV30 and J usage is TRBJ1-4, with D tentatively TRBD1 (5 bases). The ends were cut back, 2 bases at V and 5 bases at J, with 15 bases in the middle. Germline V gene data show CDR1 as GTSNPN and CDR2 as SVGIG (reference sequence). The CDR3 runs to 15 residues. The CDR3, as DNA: TGTGCCTGGAGTCCTAAGACAGCGCTCAATGAAAAACTGTTTTTT. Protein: CAWSPKTALNEKLFF.

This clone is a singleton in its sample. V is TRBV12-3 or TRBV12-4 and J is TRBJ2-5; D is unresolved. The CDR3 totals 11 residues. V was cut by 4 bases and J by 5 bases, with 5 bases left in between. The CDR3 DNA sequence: TGTGCCAGCAGTTCAATGGAGACCCAGTACTTC. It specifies CASSSMETQYF.

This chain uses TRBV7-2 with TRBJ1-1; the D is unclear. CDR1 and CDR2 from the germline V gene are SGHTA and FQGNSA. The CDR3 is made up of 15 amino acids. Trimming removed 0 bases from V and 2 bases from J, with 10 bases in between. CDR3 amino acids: CASSLALTVNTEAFF. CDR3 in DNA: TGTGCCAGCAGCTTAGCGCTAACAGTCAACACTGAAGCTTTCTTT.

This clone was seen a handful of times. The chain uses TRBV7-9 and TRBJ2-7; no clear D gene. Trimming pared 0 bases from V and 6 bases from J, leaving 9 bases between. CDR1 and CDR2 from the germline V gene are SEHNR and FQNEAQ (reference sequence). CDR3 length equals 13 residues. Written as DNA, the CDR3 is TGTGCCAGCAGCTTAGCCGGATCTACCGAGCAGTACGTC. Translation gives CASSLAGSTEQYV.

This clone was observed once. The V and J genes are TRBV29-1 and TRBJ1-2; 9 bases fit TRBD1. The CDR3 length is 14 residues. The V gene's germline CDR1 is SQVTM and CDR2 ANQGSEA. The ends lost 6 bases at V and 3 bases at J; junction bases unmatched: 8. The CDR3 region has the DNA TGCAGCGTAGACCGAACAGGGGGCGACTATGGCTACACCTTC. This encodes CSVDRTGGDYGYTF.

The DNA for the CDR3 is TGTGCCAGCAGCCAATCCCTGAACCCAAATCAGCCCCAGCATTTT. It codes for CASSQSLNPNQPQHF. J is TRBJ1-5 and V is TRBV4-2; D not resolved. The CDR3 runs to 15 residues. V was cut by 2 bases and J by 4 bases, with 12 bases left in between. The germline gives CDR1 LGHNA, CDR2 YNFKEQ.

The CDR3 DNA is TGTGCCAGCAGCCTTACTCTAGCGGGGGGAGCAGAGACCCAGTACTTC. Its protein is CASSLTLAGGAETQYF. This chain uses TRBV7-2 with TRBJ2-5; 11 bases match TRBD2. Trimming cost V 5 bases and J 4 bases; bases outside gene matches: 9. Germline values: CDR1 SGHTA, CDR2 FQGNSA. CDR3 length: 16 residues.

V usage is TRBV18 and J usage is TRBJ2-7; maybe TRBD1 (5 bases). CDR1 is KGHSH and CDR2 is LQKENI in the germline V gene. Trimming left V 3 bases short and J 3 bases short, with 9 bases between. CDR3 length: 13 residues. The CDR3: CASSPGAVYEQYV. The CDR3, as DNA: TGTGCCAGCTCACCTGGGGCTGTCTACGAGCAGTACGTC.

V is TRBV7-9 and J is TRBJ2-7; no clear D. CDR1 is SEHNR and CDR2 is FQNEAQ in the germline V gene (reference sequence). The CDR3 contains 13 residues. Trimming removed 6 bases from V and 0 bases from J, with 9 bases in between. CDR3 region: CASRRGSSYEQYV. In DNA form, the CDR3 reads TGTGCCAGCAGGCGAGGCAGCTCCTACGAGCAGTACGTC.

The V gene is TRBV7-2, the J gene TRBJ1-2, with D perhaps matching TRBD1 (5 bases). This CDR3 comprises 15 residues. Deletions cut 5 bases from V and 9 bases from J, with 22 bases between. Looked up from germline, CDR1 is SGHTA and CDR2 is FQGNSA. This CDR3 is CASSLLRGAAISYTF. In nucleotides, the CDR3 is TGTGCCAGCAGCCTTCTCCGAGGGGCCGCGATTAGCTACACCTTC. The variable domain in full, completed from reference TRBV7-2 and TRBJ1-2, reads GAGVSQSPSNKVTEKGKDVELRCDPISGHTALYWYRQSLGQGLEFLIYFQGNSAPDKSGLPSDRFSAERTGGSVSTLTIQRTQQEDSAVYLCASSLLRGAAISYTFGSGTRLTVV.

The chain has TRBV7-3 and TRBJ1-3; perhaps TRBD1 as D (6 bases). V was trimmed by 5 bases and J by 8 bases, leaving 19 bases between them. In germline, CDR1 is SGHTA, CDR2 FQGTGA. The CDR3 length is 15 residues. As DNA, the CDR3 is TGTGCCAGCAGCCCGTACGGGACACCGGAGGACACCATATATTTT. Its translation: CASSPYGTPEDTIYF.